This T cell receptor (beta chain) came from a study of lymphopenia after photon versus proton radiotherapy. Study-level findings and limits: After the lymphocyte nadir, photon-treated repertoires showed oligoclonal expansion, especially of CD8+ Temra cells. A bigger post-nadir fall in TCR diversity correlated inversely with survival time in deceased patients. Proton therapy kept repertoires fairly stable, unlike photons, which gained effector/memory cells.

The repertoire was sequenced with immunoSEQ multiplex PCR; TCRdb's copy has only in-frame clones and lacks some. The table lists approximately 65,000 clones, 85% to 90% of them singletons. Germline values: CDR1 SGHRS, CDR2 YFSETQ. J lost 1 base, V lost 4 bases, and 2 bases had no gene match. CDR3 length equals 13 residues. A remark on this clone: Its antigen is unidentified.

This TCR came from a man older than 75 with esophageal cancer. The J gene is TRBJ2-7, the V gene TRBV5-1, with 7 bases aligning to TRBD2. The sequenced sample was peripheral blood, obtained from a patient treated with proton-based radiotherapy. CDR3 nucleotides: TGCGCCAGCAGCGAGGGACTATCCTACGAGCAGTACTTC. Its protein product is CASSEGLSYEQYF.